Listed here are 28 T cell receptor beta chains from one sample, sequenced in a study of cytomegalovirus exposure and HLA in healthy donors. 60 Vbeta and 13 Jbeta primers were used in PCR. Libraries were prepared by immunoSEQ multiplex PCR; TCRdb keeps only in-frame clonotypes and omits some of them. The sample includes more than 95,000 clones, around 80% of them seen just once. Sequencing was done on a sample of PBMCs. The receptors stem from a male donor in good health and CMV-seronegative.

The genes are TRBV9 and TRBJ1-4, with D perhaps matching TRBD1 (6 bases). This CDR3 contains 15 residues. V lost 4 bases and J 8 bases, leaving 18 bases between the germline ends. CDR1 is SGDLS, CDR2 YYNGEE, per germline. The chain's CDR3 is CASSPETGRSEKLFF. The CDR3 coding sequence is TGTGCCAGCAGCCCTGAAACAGGGAGATCGGAAAAACTGTTTTTT.

This rearrangement joins TRBV6-4 to TRBJ1-1, with 7 bases identical to TRBD1. The junction had 8 bases not matched to a gene; V was cut back by 6 bases and J by 4 bases. CDR1 and CDR2 (germline): MRHNA, SNTAGT. This CDR3 has 14 amino acids. The CDR3: CASSTGQSSTEAFF. As DNA, the CDR3 is TGTGCCAGCAGCACGGGACAGTCGAGCACTGAAGCTTTCTTT.

The chain is built from TRBV7-2 and TRBJ1-1, with 7 bases identical to TRBD1. The junction had 6 bases not matched to a gene; V was cut back by 4 bases and J by 4 bases. This CDR3 is 14 amino acids long. CDR1 and CDR2 (germline): SGHTA, FQGNSA. The CDR3 sequence: CASSWRQGGTEAFF. The CDR3 DNA is TGTGCCAGCAGCTGGCGACAGGGCGGCACTGAAGCTTTCTTT.

The rearrangement joins TRBV19 to TRBJ2-1; 9 bases fit TRBD2. CDR1 and CDR2 from the germline V gene are LNHDA and SQIVND (reference sequence). Trimming at V came to 8 bases and at J to 3 bases, leaving 8 bases not matched to a gene. The CDR3 loop spans 15 amino acids. The DNA of the CDR3 is TGTGCCAGTTCCCTGATTAGCGGGGGCTACAATGAGCAGTTCTTC. It specifies CASSLISGGYNEQFF.

This chain connects TRBV11-2 to TRBJ2-7; 12 bases align to TRBD1. The CDR3 sequence is 19 residues long. V shed 5 bases, J shed 1 base, and the junction held 15 bases outside the gene matches. Germline V gene lookup returns CDR1 SGHAT and CDR2 FQNNGV. CDR3 nucleotide sequence: TGTGCCAGCAGCCCCAGAGGGGACAGGGGGCGACGTATTTCCTACGAGCAGTACTTC. Translated, it gives CASSPRGDRGRRISYEQYF. Variable domain in full (rest from reference TRBV11-2 and TRBJ2-7): EAGVAQSPRYKIIEKRQSVAFWCNPISGHATLYWYQQILGQGPKLLIQFQNNGVVDDSQLPKDRFSAERLKGVDSTLKIQPAKLEDSAVYLCASSPRGDRGRRISYEQYFGPGTRLTVT.

The chain is built from TRBV27 and TRBJ1-6; perhaps TRBD1 as D (6 bases). The CDR3 loop spans 15 amino acids. Germline-derived CDR1 and CDR2 are MNHEY and SMNVEV (reference sequence). V was clipped by 5 bases and J by 1 base, with 9 bases between them. CDR3 DNA: TGTGCCAGCAGTCAAGGACAGTCCTATAATTCACCCCTCCACTTT. Encoded protein: CASSQGQSYNSPLHF.

The chain links TRBV5-1 to TRBJ2-7; no reliable D call. CDR3 length: 12 amino acids. Germline V lookup: CDR1 SGHRS, CDR2 YFSETQ. V was trimmed by 0 bases and J by 5 bases, leaving 6 bases between them. The chain's CDR3 is CASSLESNEQYF. Written as DNA, the CDR3 is TGCGCCAGCAGCTTGGAGAGTAACGAGCAGTACTTC.

The genes are TRBV27 and TRBJ1-5, with TRBD1 identical over 7 bases. After removal of 5 bases from V and 2 bases from J, the junction contained 3 bases not matched to a gene. The CDR3 is made up of 14 amino acids. In germline, CDR1 is MNHEY, CDR2 SMNVEV (reference sequence). The CDR3 sequence is CASSAGTGNQPQHF. In DNA, the CDR3 is TGTGCCAGCAGTGCGGGGACAGGCAATCAGCCCCAGCATTTT.

This clone showed up just a few times. The rearrangement uses TRBV5-1 and TRBJ2-3; TRBD2 is a possible D gene (6 bases). Looked up from germline, CDR1 is SGHRS and CDR2 is YFSETQ. Between the trimmed V and J ends, which lost 8 bases and 4 bases, there was a span of 17 bases. This CDR3 comprises 14 residues. The CDR3 loop reads CASCPATGADTQYF. The CDR3 region has the DNA TGCGCCAGTTGCCCTGCCACGGGGGCAGATACGCAGTATTTT.

The chain uses TRBV18 and TRBJ2-7, with D possibly being TRBD1 (7 bases). Germline CDR1 KGHSH, CDR2 LQKENI. This CDR3 region has 16 residues. Trimming pared 3 bases from V and 0 bases from J, leaving 15 bases between. DNA for the CDR3: TGTGCCAGCTCACCGTCACAGGGGAGGCTCTCCTACGAGCAGTACTTC. Translating it yields CASSPSQGRLSYEQYF.

Turning to this clone: Mismatch with germline at one junction end may stem from a read error. The genes are TRBV7-9 and TRBJ1-4; D is undetermined. CDR3 length equals 16 residues. The germline gives CDR1 SEHNR, CDR2 FQNEAQ (reference sequence). As DNA, the CDR3 is TGTTCCAGCAGCTTAGCGGTGTCAGACATTAATGAAAAACTGTTTTTT. This gives the protein CSSSLAVSDINEKLFF.

The rearrangement uses TRBV7-9 and TRBJ2-3; the D is unclear. Trimming removed 10 bases from V and 2 bases from J, with 13 bases in between. The germline V gene has CDR1 SEHNR and CDR2 FQNEAQ (reference sequence). This CDR3 is built from 13 residues. CDR3 DNA sequence: TGTGCCACCGCGCATACCTCCACAGATACGCAGTATTTT. The encoded protein is CATAHTSTDTQYF.

The genes are TRBV4-3 and TRBJ1-2; maybe TRBD1 (5 bases). CDR1 LGHNA and CDR2 YSLEER come from the germline V gene. This CDR3 region has 16 residues. Trimming removed 0 bases at V and 7 bases at J, with 18 bases between. CDR3 in amino acids: CASSQDVGGRIVGYTF. In DNA form, the CDR3 reads TGCGCCAGCAGCCAAGATGTGGGGGGGAGGATCGTTGGCTACACCTTC.

V usage is TRBV10-3 and J usage is TRBJ2-3; tentatively, D is TRBD2 (6 bases). The CDR3 runs 14 residues. From germline, CDR1 is ENHRY and CDR2 SYGVKD. V lost 8 bases, J lost 9 bases, and 21 bases lay in between. The CDR3 nucleotides are TGTGCCATCCAAACTCCTTCGGGGGACGGAACGCAGTATTTT. It encodes CAIQTPSGDGTQYF.

CDR3 loop: CASSLGTGTDTQYF. CDR3 DNA: TGCGCCAGCAGCCTCGGGACAGGCACAGATACGCAGTATTTT. The chain is built from TRBV5-1 and TRBJ2-3; 7 bases map to TRBD1. V gave up 4 bases and J gave up 1 base; unmatched junction bases: 3. CDR1 and CDR2 from the germline V gene are SGHRS and YFSETQ. CDR3 size: 14 residues.

The table lists this clone with a few counts. The chain has TRBV28 and TRBJ1-5, with D perhaps matching TRBD1 (5 bases). Trimming removed 7 bases from V and 9 bases from J, with 22 bases in between. The CDR3 consists of 15 residues. Germline V gives CDR1 MDHEN, CDR2 SYDVKM. DNA of the CDR3: TGTGCCAGCACCCCTTTTCGGGGGGGAACGTGGCCCCAGCATTTT. Translating it yields CASTPFRGGTWPQHF.

The chain recombines TRBV7-6 with TRBJ1-1; the match to TRBD1 covers 8 bases. V was clipped by 5 bases and J by 2 bases; unmatched bases: 13. The CDR3 is 17 amino acids. Looked up from germline, CDR1 is SGHVS and CDR2 is FNYEAQ. The CDR3 DNA reads TGTGCCAGCAGCATACTAAACAGGGGGAAGCGAAACACTGAAGCTTTCTTT. Protein product: CASSILNRGKRNTEAFF. Complete variable domain (other parts from reference TRBV7-6 and TRBJ1-1): GAGVSQSPRYKVTKRGQDVALRCDPISGHVSLYWYRQALGQGPEFLTYFNYEAQQDKSGLPNDRFSAERPEGSISTLTIQRTEQRDSAMYRCASSILNRGKRNTEAFFGQGTRLTVV.

The rearrangement joins TRBV7-3 to TRBJ2-6; 7 bases are a match to TRBD1. CDR3 length: 17 amino acids. Germline lookup yields CDR1 SGHTA and CDR2 FQGTGA. The trim removed 2 bases at V and 0 bases at J, leaving 4 bases unmatched. The CDR3 spells CASSLGTESSGANVLTF. CDR3 sequence (DNA): TGTGCCAGCAGCTTAGGGACAGAAAGCTCTGGGGCCAACGTCCTGACTTTC.

CDR3 nucleotide sequence: TGTGCCAGCAGCTCCACTCATAATACTGGGGAGCTGTTTTTT. Encoded protein: CASSSTHNTGELFF. The chain couples TRBV7-9 to TRBJ2-2, with D unresolved. CDR3 length: 14 amino acids. V lost 4 bases and J lost 8, with 14 bases in between. Germline values: CDR1 SEHNR, CDR2 FQNEAQ (reference sequence). Drawing the rest from reference TRBV7-9 and TRBJ2-2, the complete variable domain is DTGVSQNPRHKITKRGQNVTFRCDPISEHNRLYWYRQTLGQGPEFLTYFQNEAQLEKSRLLSDRFSAERPKGSFSTLEIQRTEQGDSAMYLCASSSTHNTGELFFGEGSRLTVL.

The sample holds a few counts of this clone. The chain couples TRBV11-2 to TRBJ2-1, with 9 nucleotides matching TRBD2. Germline V gene sequence: CDR1 SGHAT, CDR2 FQNNGV. The CDR3 contains 20 residues. The V gene end was trimmed by 0 bases and the J gene end by 1 base; junction bases not matched to a gene: 13. The CDR3 coding sequence is TGTGCCAGCAGCTTAGAGTCGGGGTTAGCGGGGGCCTTATCCTACAATGAGCAGTTCTTC. Encoded protein: CASSLESGLAGALSYNEQFF.

The chain links TRBV29-1 to TRBJ2-1, with 11 bases identical to TRBD2. The CDR3 covers 17 residues. V lost 6 bases, J lost 7 bases, and 17 bases stayed unmatched. Germline V gene lookup returns CDR1 SQVTM and CDR2 ANQGSEA. CDR3 residues: CSVKRSSLAGVMNEQFF. The CDR3 region has the DNA TGCAGCGTCAAGCGGTCGTCACTAGCGGGAGTTATGAATGAGCAGTTCTTC.

The V and J genes are TRBV11-3 and TRBJ1-1, with a possible D match to TRBD1 (5 bases). The V gene's germline CDR1 is SGHNT and CDR2 YENEEA. The CDR3 has 13 amino acids. The V and J ends lost 3 bases and 4 bases respectively, with 9 bases between them. The CDR3 DNA reads TGTGCCAGCAGCTTGACAGCAGGCACTGAAGCTTTCTTT. Its translation: CASSLTAGTEAFF.

The table lists this clone with a few counts. The V and J genes are TRBV5-1 and TRBJ1-1; D not certain. Germline CDR1 reads SGHRS; CDR2 reads YFSETQ. V was clipped by 0 bases and J by 1 base, with 4 bases between them. This CDR3 has 13 amino acids. CDR3 in DNA: TGCGCCAGCAGCTTGGTAGCGAACACTGAAGCTTTCTTT. Its translation is CASSLVANTEAFF. The variable domain in full, with the rest retrieved from reference TRBV5-1 and TRBJ1-1, is KAGVTQTPRYLIKTRGQQVTLSCSPISGHRSVSWYQQTPGQGLQFLFEYFSETQRNKGNFPGRFSGRQFSNSRSEMNVSTLELGDSALYLCASSLVANTEAFFGQGTRLTVV.

The V call is TRBV11-2, the J call TRBJ2-5; D possibly corresponds to TRBD2 (7 bases). Trimming removed 5 bases at V and 5 bases at J, with 18 bases between. Germline CDR1 is SGHAT and CDR2 is FQNNGV. This CDR3 region has 15 residues. In nucleotides, the CDR3 is TGTGCCAGCAGCCCAAGGGGGGGCGCTTTGGAGACCCAGTACTTC. This encodes CASSPRGGALETQYF.

Concerning this clone itself: One junction end does not reproduce the germline sequence, and a read error may be involved. This chain joins TRBV7-2 and TRBJ2-1; 14 nucleotides match TRBD2. Germline lookup yields CDR1 SGHTA and CDR2 FQGNSA. The CDR3 contains 16 residues. The CDR3 coding sequence is TGTGCCAGCAGCCTAGCTGGGACTAGCGGGAGCTATGAGCAGTTCTTC. Amino acids: CASSLAGTSGSYEQFF. Combining the CDR3 with reference TRBV7-2 and TRBJ2-1 gives the whole variable domain GAGVSQSPSNKVTEKGKDVELRCDPISGHTALYWYRQSLGQGLEFLIYFQGNSAPDKSGLPSDRFSAERTGGSVSTLTIQRTQQEDSAVYLCASSLAGTSGSYEQFFGPGTRLTVL.

J is TRBJ2-5 and V is TRBV29-1; 13 bases map to TRBD2. Germline CDR1 SQVTM, CDR2 ANQGSEA. Germline trimming cut 5 bases from V and 5 bases from J; bases unmatched to any gene: 8. This CDR3 contains 15 residues. CDR3 bases: TGCAGCGTTATCGGACTAGCGGGAGTGGGGGAGACCCAGTACTTC. This encodes CSVIGLAGVGETQYF.

In its sample, this clone was seen a few times. The gene calls are TRBV11-2 and TRBJ2-7; 11 nucleotides line up with TRBD1. Germline V gene data show CDR1 as SGHAT and CDR2 as FQNNGV. The J segment lost 4 bases and the V segment lost 5 bases, leaving 7 bases of the junction unmatched. CDR3 length: 15 residues. The CDR3 DNA reads as TGTGCCAGCAGCCTGCCCTGGGACAGGGGGTACGAGCAGTACTTC. Translating gives CASSLPWDRGYEQYF.

This clone was found a few times. CDR3 sequence: CASSWGLAGAADGELFF. The CDR3, as DNA: TGTGCCAGCAGCTGGGGACTAGCGGGAGCCGCGGACGGGGAGCTGTTTTTT. The chain recombines TRBV5-8 with TRBJ2-2, with TRBD2 matching over 14 bases. With V trimmed by 3 bases and J by 7 bases, 8 bases remained unmatched. CDR1 is SGHTS and CDR2 is YDEGEE in the germline V gene. The CDR3 runs to 17 residues.